The 24 T cell receptor beta chains reported below all come from one sample, sequenced in a study of control samples from healthy donors and cancer patients. TCRdb's copy holds only in-frame clones and misses some; the assay was immunoSEQ multiplex PCR. Of about 73,000 clones listed, around 94% are singletons. Material for sequencing was blood. These TCRs come from a woman between 40 and 55 years old in good health.

This clone came up once. The chain has TRBV11-2 and TRBJ2-7; D gene ambiguous. The V gene's germline CDR1 is SGHAT and CDR2 FQNNGV. Trimming cost V 5 bases and J 6 bases, with 11 bases left between them. The CDR3 loop spans 12 amino acids. CDR3 loop: CASSLSWGEQYF. The DNA of the CDR3 is TGTGCCAGCAGCCTGTCGTGGGGCGAGCAGTACTTC.

This clone was recorded only once. The V gene is TRBV5-1, the J gene TRBJ1-4; D is possibly TRBD1 (6 bases). Trimming pared 3 bases from V and 1 base from J, leaving 13 bases between. CDR3 length: 16 amino acids. Germline-derived CDR1 and CDR2 are SGHRS and YFSETQ. The CDR3: CASSSTGQGTNEKLFF. CDR3 nucleotide sequence: TGCGCCAGCAGCTCCACAGGGCAGGGAACTAATGAAAAACTGTTTTTT.

The V and J genes are TRBV19 and TRBJ2-7; 7 nucleotides line up with TRBD1. Trimming took 1 base from V and 6 from J; bases not matched to a gene: 9. Germline-derived CDR1 and CDR2 are LNHDA and SQIVND (reference sequence). This CDR3 is 15 amino acids long. CDR3 DNA sequence: TGTGCCAGTAGTATAGGTTACAGGGGAAAGGGCGAGCAGTACTTC. Translation: CASSIGYRGKGEQYF. Based on the CDR3 plus reference TRBV19 and TRBJ2-7, the full variable domain is DGGITQSPKYLFRKEGQNVTLSCEQNLNHDAMYWYRQDPGQGLRLIYYSQIVNDFQKGDIAEGYSVSREKKESFPLTVTSAQKNPTAFYLCASSIGYRGKGEQYFGPGTRLTVT.

The rearrangement links TRBV6-5 to TRBJ2-7; 7 positions match TRBD2. This CDR3 spans 15 amino acids. Germline V lookup: CDR1 MNHEY, CDR2 SVGAGI. V gave up 5 bases and J gave up 7 bases; unmatched junction bases: 14. The CDR3, as DNA: TGTGCCAGCAGTCCTCCGCAAGCGGGAACGGGGGAGCAGTACTTC. The encoded protein is CASSPPQAGTGEQYF.

V gene TRBV2 combines with J gene TRBJ2-6; D call uncertain. Germline V lookup: CDR1 SNHLY, CDR2 FYNNEI. V gave up 1 base and J gave up 4 bases, with 5 bases separating them. The CDR3 is 14 amino acids. CDR3 sequence: CASSEGMGANVLTF. Here the CDR3 DNA reads TGTGCCAGCAGTGAAGGGATGGGGGCCAACGTCCTGACTTTC.

The V call is TRBV27, the J call TRBJ2-1, with D possibly matching TRBD2 (5 bases). V gave up 6 bases and J gave up 0 bases, with 12 bases separating them. The germline gives CDR1 MNHEY, CDR2 SMNVEV (reference sequence). This CDR3 has 15 residues. This CDR3 reads CASSLDGSSYNEQFF. CDR3 nucleotides: TGTGCCAGCAGCCTTGATGGGAGCTCCTACAATGAGCAGTTCTTC.

The J gene is TRBJ1-2, the V gene TRBV9; D remains unclear. Germline V lookup: CDR1 SGDLS, CDR2 YYNGEE. Trimming took 4 bases from V and 5 from J, leaving 18 bases between them. The CDR3 contains 15 residues. As DNA, the CDR3 is TGTGCCAGCAGCCCACAAGGCTCGTTCGATTATGGCTACACCTTC. It is translated as CASSPQGSFDYGYTF.

The chain links TRBV4-1 to TRBJ2-1; 8 nucleotides align to TRBD1. Trimming took 4 bases from V and 5 from J; bases not matched to a gene: 10. Per the germline V gene, CDR1 is MGHRA and CDR2 is YSYEKL. The length of the CDR3 is 16 residues. The CDR3 is CASSRTGTATNNEQFF. CDR3 in DNA: TGCGCCAGCAGCCGGACAGGGACAGCAACAAACAATGAGCAGTTCTTC.

The chain employs TRBV30 and TRBJ1-2; 7 bases fit TRBD1. The length of the CDR3 is 13 residues. J was trimmed by 8 bases and V by 8 bases; bases with no gene match: 14. The germline gives CDR1 GTSNPN, CDR2 SVGIG (reference sequence). In DNA form, the CDR3 reads TGTGCCGGCCCTCACAGGGGCGCTGGGGGCTACACCTTC. This translates into CAGPHRGAGGYTF.

This chain uses TRBV10-1 with TRBJ2-7; D gene uncertain. Looked up from germline, CDR1 is WNHNN and CDR2 is SYGVQD (reference sequence). The CDR3 length is 14 residues. Trimming stripped 7 bases from V and 3 bases from J, with 16 bases between. The CDR3 loop reads CASNTNYNRYEQYF. The DNA of the CDR3 is TGCGCCAGCAACACTAATTACAACCGCTACGAGCAGTACTTC.

The gene calls are TRBV28 and TRBJ2-7, with 7 bases lining up with TRBD1. This CDR3 is 15 amino acids long. Germline CDR1 is MDHEN and CDR2 is SYDVKM. V was clipped by 4 bases and J by 7 bases; unmatched bases: 13. CDR3 region: CASSYRGVNFGEQYF. CDR3 nucleotides: TGTGCCAGCAGTTACAGGGGAGTTAATTTTGGGGAGCAGTACTTC.

The J gene is TRBJ1-2, the V gene TRBV9; 8 nucleotides match TRBD1. Germline V gives CDR1 SGDLS, CDR2 YYNGEE. The CDR3 is 16 amino acids. The V and J ends lost 0 bases and 4 bases, in that order; junction bases with no gene match: 8. CDR3 region: CASSVENRDRIYGYTF. CDR3 coding DNA: TGTGCCAGCAGCGTAGAGAATCGGGACAGGATCTATGGCTACACCTTC.

The CDR3 loop is CASRTTDEKLFF. In nucleotides, the CDR3 is TGTGCCAGTAGGACCACAGATGAAAAACTGTTTTTT. This chain connects TRBV19 to TRBJ1-4, with D uncertain. CDR3 length: 12 amino acids. Trimming left V 6 bases short and J 6 bases short, with 8 bases between. CDR1 LNHDA and CDR2 SQIVND come from the germline V gene (reference sequence). The whole variable domain, filled in from reference TRBV19 and TRBJ1-4, reads DGGITQSPKYLFRKEGQNVTLSCEQNLNHDAMYWYRQDPGQGLRLIYYSQIVNDFQKGDIAEGYSVSREKKESFPLTVTSAQKNPTAFYLCASRTTDEKLFFGSGTQLSVL.

The J gene is TRBJ1-1, the V gene TRBV14; D is perhaps TRBD1 (5 bases). V lost 2 bases and J 5 bases, leaving 18 bases between the germline ends. CDR1 is SGHDN, CDR2 FVKESK, per germline. The CDR3 covers 16 residues. CDR3 residues: CASSQILSGQETEAFF. As DNA, the CDR3 is TGTGCCAGCAGCCAAATTTTGTCAGGGCAGGAGACTGAAGCTTTCTTT.

This clone showed up just a few times. Relative to the germline gene, one junction end is altered; a read error may explain this. Additional DNA sequences in this sample encode the identical CDR3. The chain combines TRBV9 with TRBJ1-1; tentative D call: TRBD1 (6 bases). Germline CDR1 reads SGDLS; CDR2 reads YYNGEE. The CDR3 runs to 12 residues. The CDR3 DNA is TGTGCCAGCAGCGCCCGGGACACCGAAGCTTTCTTT. It encodes CASSARDTEAFF.

This clone has only one observation. A junction end diverges from the germline sequence, so it may reflect a read error. The CDR3 loop is CASSESGASYNEQFF. DNA of the CDR3: TGTGCTAGCAGCGAGAGCGGGGCCTCCTACAATGAGCAGTTCTTC. This chain uses TRBV7-7 with TRBJ2-1; 7 positions agree with TRBD2. Germline CDR1 reads SSHAT; CDR2 reads FNYEAQ (reference sequence). This CDR3 has 15 amino acids.

V gene TRBV15 combines with J gene TRBJ2-7; D uncertain. This CDR3 is built from 16 residues. V lost 2 bases, J lost 4 bases, and 18 bases lay in between. The germline gives CDR1 LNHNV, CDR2 YYDKDF (reference sequence). The CDR3: CATSRFPALRGYEQYF. The DNA for the CDR3 is TGTGCCACCAGCAGATTTCCGGCCCTTAGAGGTTACGAGCAGTACTTC. The whole variable domain, remainder taken from reference TRBV15 and TRBJ2-7, is DAMVIQNPRYQVTQFGKPVTLSCSQTLNHNVMYWYQQKSSQAPKLLFHYYDKDFNNEADTPDNFQSRRPNTSFCFLDIRSPGLGDTAMYLCATSRFPALRGYEQYFGPGTRLTVT.

The chain joins TRBV28 to TRBJ1-4; TRBD1 might be the D (6 bases). Germline CDR1 is MDHEN and CDR2 is SYDVKM. This CDR3 is built from 14 residues. Trimming cost V 7 bases and J 5 bases, with 14 bases left between them. The CDR3 is CASMSGQRNEKLFF. For the CDR3, the DNA is TGTGCCAGCATGTCAGGACAGAGGAATGAAAAACTGTTTTTT.

The CDR3 sequence: CASSLDSEQFF. CDR3 coding DNA: TGTGCCAGCAGCTTAGATTCTGAGCAGTTCTTC. This rearrangement joins TRBV11-3 to TRBJ2-1; D is ambiguous. CDR1 and CDR2 (germline): SGHNT, YENEEA. The V end was cut by 0 bases, the J end by 9 bases, with 3 bases between. This CDR3 region has 11 residues. Using reference TRBV11-3 and TRBJ2-1 for the parts outside the CDR3, the full variable domain is EAGVVQSPRYKIIEKKQPVAFWCNPISGHNTLYWYLQNLGQGPELLIRYENEEAVDDSQLPKDRFSAERLKGVDSTLKIQPAELGDSAVYLCASSLDSEQFFGPGTRLTVL.

This clone was seen only once. The V gene is TRBV7-6, the J gene TRBJ2-7; 7 nucleotides align to TRBD2. V gave up 5 bases and J gave up 6 bases; unmatched junction bases: 10. CDR1 and CDR2 from the germline V gene are SGHVS and FNYEAQ. The CDR3 contains 14 residues. CDR3 in amino acids: CASSRAGFSPEQYF. DNA for the CDR3: TGTGCCAGCAGCCGAGCGGGATTCAGTCCCGAGCAGTACTTC. Together with reference TRBV7-6 and TRBJ2-7, the CDR3 gives the full variable domain: GAGVSQSPRYKVTKRGQDVALRCDPISGHVSLYWYRQALGQGPEFLTYFNYEAQQDKSGLPNDRFSAERPEGSISTLTIQRTEQRDSAMYRCASSRAGFSPEQYFGPGTRLTVT.

This chain uses TRBV21-1 with TRBJ2-5; the DNA was not compared with TRBD2, the D call given in the table. TRBV21-1 is marked as a pseudogene. The CDR3 runs to 13 residues. This CDR3 is CASSKGRVGTQYF. CDR3 nucleotides: TGTGCCAGCAGCAAAGGCCGGGTCGGGACCCAGTACTTC.

DNA of the CDR3: TGTGCCAGCAGCTTTCGATCTTCCAGCTCCTACAATGAGCAGTTCTTC. Translation gives CASSFRSSSSYNEQFF. This chain links TRBV7-6 with TRBJ2-1; D remains ambiguous. Deletions cut 3 bases from V and 0 bases from J, with 12 bases between. The CDR3 consists of 16 residues. Germline CDR1 reads SGHVS; CDR2 reads FNYEAQ.

This clone appeared a single time. The rearrangement links TRBV7-9 to TRBJ2-3, with D hard to call. The CDR3 length is 14 residues. Germline V gene data show CDR1 as SEHNR and CDR2 as FQNEAQ (reference sequence). Trimming removed 2 bases at V and 4 bases at J, with 10 bases between. DNA of the CDR3: TGTGCCAGCAGCTTACCCGACCAAGCAGATACGCAGTATTTT. Protein: CASSLPDQADTQYF.

This rearrangement joins TRBV19 to TRBJ2-1, with TRBD1 as a possible D gene (6 bases). Per germline, CDR1 LNHDA and CDR2 SQIVND (reference sequence). V was trimmed by 10 bases and J by 2 bases, leaving 15 bases between them. The CDR3 sequence is 14 residues long. The DNA for the CDR3 is TGTGCCACCACCCCCAGGGGCCCCTACAATGAGCAGTTCTTC. It is translated as CATTPRGPYNEQFF.